A selection of T cell receptor beta chains follows, all from one sample in a study of cytomegalovirus exposure and HLA in healthy donors. Profiled with immunoSEQ multiplex PCR; TCRdb holds only in-frame clones, not every one. The sample yields some 140,000 clones, 80% to 90% seen once. Sequencing input: PBMCs. Receptor source: a woman under 40 in good health and CMV-seronegative. Each CDR3 is given with its conserved first and last residue. Fields, in order: V gene, D gene, clone size, J gene, CDR3 protein, CDR3 DNA. A D gene is named only where the DNA matches it firmly. The listing skips clone size in some rows; elsewhere it reads once, few, many or a size class.

>TRBV4-1|TRBD1|once|TRBJ1-2
CASSQDRGQSYGYTF
TGCGCCAGCAGCCAAGATCGGGGACAGAGCTATGGCTACACCTTC
>TRBV6-6|TRBD1|few|TRBJ2-1
CASSYGPGTGENEQFF
TGTGCCAGCAGTTACGGTCCCGGGACAGGGGAGAATGAGCAGTTCTTC
>TRBV18|TRBD1|once|TRBJ2-5
CASTGGGETQYF
TGTGCCAGCACAGGGGGCGGAGAGACCCAGTACTTC
>TRBV7-2|TRBD2|.|TRBJ2-2
CASSLSGSANTGELFF
TGTGCCAGCAGCTTAAGCGGGAGCGCGAACACCGGGGAGCTGTTTTTT
>TRBV28|TRBD1|.|TRBJ2-5
CASSSRDRAVETQYF
TGTGCCAGCAGCTCTCGGGACAGAGCTGTGGAGACCCAGTACTTC
>TRBV28|TRBD1|.|TRBJ1-2
CASSPQDRPYGYTF
TGTGCCAGCAGTCCCCAGGACAGGCCCTATGGCTACACCTTC
>TRBV9|.|once|TRBJ2-1
CASSGPDSYNEQFF
TGTGCCAGCAGCGGGCCGGACAGCTACAATGAGCAGTTCTTC
>TRBV11-3|.|.|TRBJ2-3
CASSFKGGYADTQYF
TGTGCCAGCAGTTTTAAGGGGGGGTATGCAGATACGCAGTATTTT
>TRBV7-9|.|.|TRBJ2-1
CASSLLSWLATSNEQFF
TGTGCCAGCAGCTTACTGAGTTGGCTAGCGACGAGCAATGAGCAGTTCTTC
>TRBV15|.|.|TRBJ1-3
CATSPQGSGNTIYF
TGTGCCACCAGCCCTCAGGGTTCTGGAAACACCATATATTTT
>TRBV9|TRBD2|.|TRBJ2-1
CASSPGTSGIYNEQFF
TGTGCCAGCAGCCCAGGGACTAGCGGGATTTACAATGAGCAGTTCTTC
>TRBV5-6|.|few|TRBJ2-6
CASSRGSGANVLTF
TGTGCCAGCAGCCGGGGGTCCGGGGCCAACGTCCTGACTTTC
>TRBV28|.|once|TRBJ2-5
CASSLRTPQETQYF
TGTGCCAGCAGTTTGAGGACACCCCAAGAGACCCAGTACTTC
>TRBV2|.|.|TRBJ2-1
CASSGGTSYNEQFF
TGTGCCAGCAGCGGCGGGACTTCCTACAATGAGCAGTTCTTC
>TRBV28|TRBD1|.|TRBJ1-5
CASSLGTGGYQPQHF
TGTGCCAGCAGTTTAGGGACAGGGGGATATCAGCCCCAGCATTTT
>TRBV7-2|.|.|TRBJ2-1
CASSLAGAGFWNEQFF
TGTGCCAGCAGCTTAGCAGGGGCCGGGTTTTGGAATGAGCAGTTCTTC
>TRBV4-2|.|.|TRBJ1-1
CASSQETARTEAFF
TGTGCCAGCAGCCAAGAGACAGCCCGCACTGAAGCTTTCTTT
>TRBV11-3|.|once|TRBJ1-1
CASSFNRNTEAFF
TGTGCCAGCAGTTTCAACAGGAACACTGAAGCTTTCTTT
>TRBV13|.|.|TRBJ2-1
CASSLPGRLGEQFF
TGTGCCAGCAGCTTACCAGGGCGGTTAGGTGAGCAGTTCTTC
>TRBV19|TRBD1|.|TRBJ2-3
CASSWSQAGGFSDTQYF
TGTGCCAGTAGTTGGAGCCAGGCAGGGGGCTTCTCAGATACGCAGTATTTT
>TRBV7-9|TRBD1|.|TRBJ2-5
CSSSATKTGEGATQYF
TGTTCCAGCAGCGCAACGAAGACAGGGGAAGGTGCGACCCAGTACTTC
>TRBV6-1|TRBD2|.|TRBJ2-7
CASSETGTTPFYEQYF
TGTGCCAGCAGTGAAACCGGGACTACACCGTTCTACGAGCAGTACTTC
>TRBV19|TRBD1|.|TRBJ2-3
CASSRDRASTDTQYF
TGTGCCAGTAGTAGAGACAGGGCTAGCACAGATACGCAGTATTTT
>TRBV4-1|TRBD1|.|TRBJ2-3
CASSQSRTGGITDTQYF
TGCGCCAGCAGCCAGAGCCGGACAGGGGGCATCACAGATACGCAGTATTTT
>TRBV7-2|TRBD2|.|TRBJ2-5
CASSPRIAGVMTQYF
TGTGCCAGCAGCCCCCGTATAGCGGGGGTCATGACCCAGTACTTC
>TRBV4-3|.|.|TRBJ2-3
CASSRLETRGTDTQYF
TGCGCCAGCAGCCGGCTCGAGACGAGGGGCACAGATACGCAGTATTTT
>TRBV7-3|TRBD1|.|TRBJ2-2
CASSLLRTGVTGELFF
TGTGCCAGCAGCTTATTACGGACAGGGGTGACCGGGGAGCTGTTTTTT
>TRBV7-8|TRBD1|.|TRBJ1-2
CASSSPGTGRGGGYTF
TGTGCCAGCAGCTCCCCCGGGACAGGGCGAGGGGGTGGCTACACCTTC
>TRBV7-9|TRBD2|.|TRBJ2-7
CASSLGGRKNYEQYF
TGTGCCAGCAGCTTAGGCGGGAGGAAAAACTACGAGCAGTACTTC
>TRBV27|.|.|TRBJ2-1
CASSPLQEWNEQFF
TGTGCCAGCAGTCCTTTACAGGAGTGGAATGAGCAGTTCTTC
>TRBV7-9|TRBD1|.|TRBJ1-1
CASSLQGADTEAFF
TGTGCCAGCAGCTTACAGGGGGCGGACACTGAAGCTTTCTTT
>TRBV7-2|.|.|TRBJ2-2
CASSPLRGSYTGELFF
TGTGCCAGCAGCCCCCTAAGGGGGTCTTACACCGGGGAGCTGTTTTTT
>TRBV5-1|.|.|TRBJ2-1
CASSPVRTANNEQFF
TGCGCCAGCAGCCCGGTAAGGACAGCCAACAATGAGCAGTTCTTC
>TRBV11-1|.|.|TRBJ2-7
CASSLQARDEQYF
TGTGCCAGCAGCTTACAGGCCCGCGACGAGCAGTACTTC
>TRBV28|TRBD1|.|TRBJ1-5
CASSLVGGSSNQPQHF
TGTGCCAGCAGTTTAGTAGGGGGCTCGAGCAATCAGCCCCAGCATTTT
>TRBV28|.|.|TRBJ1-1
CASKTGNTEAFF
TGTGCCAGTAAGACGGGGAACACTGAAGCTTTCTTT
>TRBV6-5|TRBD1|once|TRBJ2-7
CASSYRTGGPYEQYF
TGTGCCAGCAGTTATAGGACAGGGGGCCCCTACGAGCAGTACTTC
>TRBV28|.|.|TRBJ1-2
CASCHRRDRGYTF
TGTGCCAGCTGCCATCGCAGGGATAGGGGCTACACCTTC
>TRBV7-6|.|.|TRBJ2-3
CASSSGTGTDTQYF
TGTGCCAGCAGCTCGGGGACTGGCACAGATACGCAGTATTTT
>TRBV7-9|TRBD2|.|TRBJ2-7
CASSLPGLTYEQYF
TGTGCCAGCAGCTTACCGGGACTAACCTACGAGCAGTACTTC
>TRBV11-2|TRBD2|once|TRBJ2-2
CASSFKAGAYTGELFF
TGTGCCAGCAGCTTTAAAGCGGGAGCGTACACCGGGGAGCTGTTTTTT
>TRBV19|.|.|TRBJ2-5
CASSIQGLKETQYF
TGTGCCAGTAGTATTCAGGGGTTGAAAGAGACCCAGTACTTC
>TRBV19|TRBD1|few|TRBJ1-5
CASSIGTRGLQPQHF
TGTGCCAGTAGTATAGGAACCAGGGGGCTTCAGCCCCAGCATTTT